Listed here is a single TCR beta chain. Its antigen is undetermined. Donors were nominally healthy when sampled, though unrecorded immune exposures were likely. PCR used 60 Vbeta primers and 13 Jbeta primers. The protocol was immunoSEQ multiplex PCR, while the TCRdb copy is restricted to in-frame clones and leaves out a portion. The table gives more than 140,000 clones; the top ten clones make up around 2.4% of it. The CDR3 is made up of 15 amino acids. The germline V and J ends were trimmed by 7 bases and 2 bases, with 15 bases remaining between them. Germline-derived CDR1 and CDR2 are SGHNT and YENEEA. This specimen comes from a study of cytomegalovirus exposure and HLA in healthy donors. Findings and caveats of the study: Indistinguishable V segments such as TRBV6-2 and TRBV6-3 were excluded. It is likely that the observed cluster of highly shared sequence variants was a sequencing artifact.

The source is a woman aged 18-30 years in good health and CMV-seronegative. Sample: PBMCs. The V call is TRBV11-3, the J call TRBJ2-1; D is perhaps TRBD2 (5 bases). The CDR3, as DNA: TGTGCCAGCACCTCGTATGGGAGCCCCTACAATGAGCAGTTCTTC. Translated: CASTSYGSPYNEQFF.